This TCR beta chain was sequenced in a study of T-cell memory formation after mild COVID-19. Study-wide results and caveats: Chiefly within CM and EM were the contracting CD4+ clones; CD8+ ones were within EMRA. While clones contracting from day 15 to 85 were balanced between CD4 and CD8, later expanders leaned CD4+.

5'RACE with constant-segment primers built TCRalpha and TCRbeta cDNA libraries with UMIs. MiXCR, applied by TCRdb to the 5' RACE reads, yields one record per CDR3 protein. Here the sample spans a few hundred thousand distinct CDR3 sequences, approximately 21% being singletons. This clonotype appeared a few times. Its antigen is as yet unknown. The CDR3 has 13 residues. Germline V gives CDR1 MNHEY, CDR2 SVGEGT. Trimming took off 2 bases at V and 5 bases at J, with 9 bases between the two ends. Input material: PBMCs or a T cell subset sorted from them (not recorded which). V and J are TRBV6-2 or TRBV6-3 and TRBJ2-5; D is unclear. The sequence came from an adult woman who had mild COVID-19 (a few samples of this study predate the infection). Cell type and time point are not known. CDR3: CASSYPWMETQYF. CDR3 nucleotide sequence: TGTGCCAGCAGTTACCCTTGGATGGAGACCCAGTACTTC.